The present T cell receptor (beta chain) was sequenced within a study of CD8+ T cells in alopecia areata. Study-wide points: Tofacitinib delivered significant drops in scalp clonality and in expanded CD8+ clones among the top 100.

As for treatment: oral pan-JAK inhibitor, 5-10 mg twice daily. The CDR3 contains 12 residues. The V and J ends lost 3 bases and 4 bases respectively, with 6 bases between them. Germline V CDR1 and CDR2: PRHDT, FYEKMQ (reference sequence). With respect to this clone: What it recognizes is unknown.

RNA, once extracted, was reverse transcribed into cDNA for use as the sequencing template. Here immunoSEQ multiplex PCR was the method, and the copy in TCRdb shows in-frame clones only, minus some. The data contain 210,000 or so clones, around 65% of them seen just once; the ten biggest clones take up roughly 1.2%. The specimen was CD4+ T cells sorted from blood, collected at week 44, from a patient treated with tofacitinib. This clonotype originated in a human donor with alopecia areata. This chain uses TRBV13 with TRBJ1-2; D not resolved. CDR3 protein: CASSFGVYGYTF. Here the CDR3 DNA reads TGTGCCAGCAGCTTCGGAGTCTATGGCTACACCTTC.